A single sample is the source of the 26 T cell receptor beta chains below, sequenced in a study of blood T cells in healthy people across ages. With a J-beta primer mix and a sample-barcoded 5' primer, a second PCR ran roughly 6 to 11 cycles. TCRdb used MiXCR to reprocess the 5' RACE reads, holding one entry per CDR3 protein. The profile covers about 970,000 distinct CDR3 sequences, with just over 50% appearing a single time and over 20% taken by the ten largest. Material for sequencing was blood. All receptors come from a woman aged 55-70 years in good health.

The chain employs TRBV4-1 and TRBJ2-7; D unclear. The CDR3 is 15 amino acids. The germline V gene has CDR1 MGHRA and CDR2 YSYEKL. Trimming shortened V by 1 base and J by 3 bases, and 13 bases separated the two germline ends. The CDR3 sequence is CASSQAPAISYEQYF. For the CDR3, the DNA is TGCGCCAGCAGCCAAGCCCCCGCTATCAGCTACGAGCAGTACTTC.

The rearrangement joins TRBV20-1 to TRBJ2-4; D is undetermined. Deletions cut 4 bases from V and 6 bases from J, with 10 bases between. The CDR3 totals 12 residues. In germline, CDR1 is DFQATT, CDR2 SNEGSKA (reference sequence). CDR3 in DNA: TGCAGTGCTACTGACGAAATAAACATTCAGTACTTC. It translates to CSATDEINIQYF.

The chain has TRBV24-1 and TRBJ2-3; 7 nucleotides align to TRBD2. V lost 4 bases, J lost 2 bases, and 5 bases stayed unmatched. In germline, CDR1 is KGHDR, CDR2 SFDVKD. This CDR3 has 15 amino acids. CDR3 coding DNA: TGTGCCACCAGTGAAAGCGGGGCCCTCACAGATACGCAGTATTTT. This gives the protein CATSESGALTDTQYF.

The chain recombines TRBV2 with TRBJ2-1; TRBD2 aligns across 7 bases. Trimming removed 1 base from V and 1 base from J; junction bases left unmatched: 10. Looked up from germline, CDR1 is SNHLY and CDR2 is FYNNEI. The CDR3 covers 18 residues. In DNA, the CDR3 is TGTGCCAGCAGTGAAGTCGGGTTTTCGGGAGGATCCTACAATGAGCAGTTCTTC. Protein product: CASSEVGFSGGSYNEQFF.

The rearrangement links TRBV20-1 to TRBJ1-2; D call uncertain. This CDR3 has 15 amino acids. Trimming took 4 bases from V and 4 from J, leaving 19 bases between them. Per germline, CDR1 DFQATT and CDR2 SNEGSKA (reference sequence). The CDR3: CSATVLPRVGYGYTF. The DNA for the CDR3 is TGCAGTGCTACGGTCCTCCCTCGAGTTGGCTATGGCTACACCTTC.

This clonotype came up a few times. This chain links TRBV9 with TRBJ2-7, with 13 bases matching TRBD2. Trimming removed 3 bases from V and 1 base from J; junction bases left unmatched: 16. The CDR3 contains 20 residues. Germline V gene sequence: CDR1 SGDLS, CDR2 YYNGEE. The CDR3 DNA sequence: TGTGCCAGCAGCGCTAGTAGAAGACTAGCGGGAGGTAAGGTTTCCTACGAGCAGTACTTC. Translation gives CASSASRRLAGGKVSYEQYF.

The CDR3 DNA reads as TGCAGTGCTAGCTCCGGGACTAGCGGGATATACAATGAGCAGTTCTTC. Protein product: CSASSGTSGIYNEQFF. The V call is TRBV20-1, the J call TRBJ2-1, with 13 bases identical to TRBD2. Germline V CDR1 and CDR2: DFQATT, SNEGSKA (reference sequence). The CDR3 contains 16 residues. V lost 3 bases, J lost 4 bases, and 6 bases stayed unmatched.

The rearrangement joins TRBV4-1 to TRBJ2-3; tentatively, D is TRBD1 (6 bases). The V gene lost 4 bases and the J gene lost 2 bases, with 19 bases spanning the gap. This CDR3 spans 17 amino acids. Germline assignment: CDR1 MGHRA and CDR2 YSYEKL. Written as DNA, the CDR3 is TGCGCCAGCAGCCCCATGGTCAGGACAGTGAACACAGATACGCAGTATTTT. Translating it yields CASSPMVRTVNTDTQYF.

This clonotype was observed a handful of times. The V and J genes are TRBV6-2 or TRBV6-3 and TRBJ2-1, with D maybe TRBD2 (5 bases). The CDR3 contains 15 residues. CDR1 and CDR2 from the germline V gene are MNHEY and SVGEGT. Trimming took off 7 bases at V and 4 bases at J, with 17 bases between the two ends. The CDR3 nucleotides are TGTGCCAGCAATATGAGGGATTCGGTGTACAATGAGCAGTTCTTC. Translating it yields CASNMRDSVYNEQFF.

The chain recombines TRBV21-1 with TRBJ1-5; the D call in the table, TRBD1, was not verified against the DNA. TRBV21-1 is noted as a pseudogene. The CDR3 length is 12 residues. CDR3 sequence (DNA): TGTGCCATCCGGGACCGTAATCAGCCCCAGCATTTT. Encoded protein: CAIRDRNQPQHF.

At least ten counts were recorded for this clonotype. The V call is TRBV29-1, the J call TRBJ2-3; D gene ambiguous. The CDR3 is made up of 11 amino acids. CDR1 SQVTM and CDR2 ANQGSEA come from the germline V gene. V lost 4 bases, J lost 2 bases, and 4 bases lay in between. The CDR3: CSVGDTDTQYF. CDR3 DNA: TGCAGCGTTGGGGACACAGATACGCAGTATTTT.

The chain recombines TRBV20-1 with TRBJ2-1, with 7 positions matching TRBD2. The J call may be in error: the DNA end matches TRBJ2-7 better. The CDR3 is 16 residues long. Germline CDR1 DFQATT, CDR2 SNEGSKA (reference sequence). CDR3 sequence: CSATHSGGSSYNEQYF. CDR3 DNA: TGCAGTGCTACCCATTCGGGCGGGAGCTCCTACAATGAGCAGTACTTC.

This chain links TRBV20-1 with TRBJ2-7; 8 bases are a match to TRBD1. The CDR3 consists of 14 residues. The ends lost 7 bases at V and 2 bases at J; junction bases unmatched: 10. Germline lookup yields CDR1 DFQATT and CDR2 SNEGSKA (reference sequence). CDR3 region: CSVVPRDRPYEQYF. DNA for the CDR3: TGCAGTGTTGTTCCAAGGGACAGGCCCTACGAGCAGTACTTC.

The J gene is TRBJ2-5, the V gene TRBV18; 12 nucleotides match TRBD1. This CDR3 region has 16 residues. The V gene's germline CDR1 is KGHSH and CDR2 LQKENI. Trimming took 2 bases from V and 6 from J; bases not matched to a gene: 7. The CDR3 nucleotides read TGTGCCAGCTCACCAGATGGGACAGGGGGCTTTAAGACCCAGTACTTC. Its translation: CASSPDGTGGFKTQYF.

This clonotype was recorded a few times. This sequence joins TRBV19 and TRBJ2-1; D is uncertain. V lost 5 bases to trimming and J lost 9 bases, with 14 bases between them. The CDR3 loop spans 13 amino acids. Germline V gives CDR1 LNHDA, CDR2 SQIVND (reference sequence). The CDR3 reads CASSGQTYGEQFF. Here the CDR3 DNA reads TGTGCCAGTAGTGGCCAAACATATGGTGAGCAGTTCTTC. The full variable domain, in which reference TRBV19 and TRBJ2-1 provide the parts outside the CDR3, is DGGITQSPKYLFRKEGQNVTLSCEQNLNHDAMYWYRQDPGQGLRLIYYSQIVNDFQKGDIAEGYSVSREKKESFPLTVTSAQKNPTAFYLCASSGQTYGEQFFGPGTRLTVL.

This chain links TRBV15 with TRBJ2-7; 9 nucleotides line up with TRBD1. The CDR3 sequence is 14 residues long. Trimming removed 5 bases from V and 7 bases from J; junction bases left unmatched: 9. Germline V gene sequence: CDR1 LNHNV, CDR2 YYDKDF (reference sequence). The chain's CDR3 is CATSARDRVREQYF. The DNA of the CDR3 is TGTGCCACCAGCGCTCGGGACAGGGTGAGGGAGCAGTACTTC.

The chain couples TRBV18 to TRBJ2-7; 7 bases agree with TRBD1. The CDR3 runs to 16 residues. Trimming took 3 bases from V and 2 from J; bases not matched to a gene: 10. Germline CDR1 KGHSH, CDR2 LQKENI. The CDR3 nucleotides are TGTGCCAGCTCACCGACGACCGGGACAGAGACCTACGAGCAGTACTTC. Its translation is CASSPTTGTETYEQYF.

This rearrangement joins TRBV12-3 or TRBV12-4 to TRBJ1-5; D is unclear. With 7 bases removed from V and 2 bases from J, the gap between germline ends came to 21 bases. This CDR3 is built from 17 residues. The CDR3 protein is CASTWECVLGGNQPQHF. The CDR3 nucleotides are TGTGCCAGCACGTGGGAGTGCGTTCTCGGAGGCAATCAGCCCCAGCATTTT.

The V call is TRBV4-3, the J call TRBJ1-2; D is unclear. The CDR3 covers 13 residues. The germline gives CDR1 LGHNA, CDR2 YSLEER. Trimming stripped 1 base from V and 6 bases from J, with 9 bases between. As DNA, the CDR3 is TGCGCCAGCAGCCAAGGTCGGGGAAATGGCTACACCTTC. This gives the protein CASSQGRGNGYTF.

This clonotype was detected a few times. The J gene is TRBJ1-5, the V gene TRBV10-3; a weak D match, TRBD1 (6 bases). CDR3 length equals 14 residues. Germline V CDR1 and CDR2: ENHRY, SYGVKD. V gave up 10 bases and J gave up 5 bases, with 18 bases separating them. CDR3 protein: CATKDSPSYQPQHF. The CDR3 nucleotides read TGTGCCACAAAGGACAGTCCCTCCTATCAGCCCCAGCATTTT.

V is TRBV7-2 and J is TRBJ2-7, with D possibly being TRBD1 or TRBD2 (5 bases each). Germline V gene data show CDR1 as SGHTA and CDR2 as FQGNSA. The CDR3 totals 13 residues. Trimming took 0 bases from V and 7 from J, leaving 10 bases between them. In DNA form, the CDR3 reads TGTGCCAGCAGCTTAGCGGGGCCGGGGGAGCAGTACTTC. Its translation is CASSLAGPGEQYF.

The chain is built from TRBV14 and TRBJ2-7, with 7 positions matching TRBD1. Trimming removed 2 bases from V and 2 bases from J; junction bases left unmatched: 6. This CDR3 contains 15 residues. The germline gives CDR1 SGHDN, CDR2 FVKESK. The CDR3 protein is CASSQPGTAPYEQYF. The CDR3 DNA reads TGTGCCAGCAGCCAACCCGGGACAGCACCCTACGAGCAGTACTTC.

This clonotype was seen only a few times. The chain recombines TRBV2 with TRBJ2-7, with TRBD1 matching 11 bases. Germline CDR1 SNHLY, CDR2 FYNNEI. J gave up 3 bases and V 9 bases, and 7 bases lay outside the gene matches. The CDR3 has 14 amino acids. CDR3 in DNA: TGTGCCAGTGGCCGGGACAGGGGGAACTACGAGCAGTACTTC. This sequence encodes CASGRDRGNYEQYF. Using reference TRBV2 and TRBJ2-7 for the parts outside the CDR3, the full variable domain is EPEVTQTPSHQVTQMGQEVILRCVPISNHLYFYWYRQILGQKVEFLVSFYNNEISEKSEIFDDQFSVERPDGSNFTLKIRSTKLEDSAMYFCASGRDRGNYEQYFGPGTRLTVT.

The chain carries TRBV3-1 and TRBJ2-7; 8 nucleotides align to TRBD1. The last part of the DNA fits TRBJ2-5 better; the J call may be wrong. The CDR3 is made up of 15 amino acids. Germline CDR1 and CDR2: LGHDT and YNNKEL (reference sequence). CDR3 loop: CASSPGGSPKETQYF. CDR3 DNA: TGTGCCAGCAGCCCAGGGGGCTCCCCCAAAGAGACCCAGTACTTC.

This clonotype appeared a few times. The J gene is TRBJ2-3, the V gene TRBV5-1; D gene uncertain. Germline V lookup: CDR1 SGHRS, CDR2 YFSETQ. This CDR3 comprises 16 residues. The germline V and J ends were trimmed by 1 base and 2 bases, with 14 bases remaining between them. CDR3 bases: TGCGCCAGCAGCTTGAGGGTGCGTCAAACCACAGATACGCAGTATTTT. It codes for CASSLRVRQTTDTQYF.

Only one count was recorded for this clonotype. The genes are TRBV20-1 and TRBJ2-5, with 7 bases identical to TRBD1. This CDR3 has 16 residues. Germline CDR1 DFQATT, CDR2 SNEGSKA (reference sequence). V trimming: 0 bases; J trimming: 11 bases; junction bases outside the gene matches: 18. CDR3 residues: CSARDFRGQGGNEQYF. In DNA form, the CDR3 reads TGCAGTGCTAGAGATTTTAGGGGGCAGGGCGGCAATGAGCAGTACTTC.